Listed below are T cell receptor beta chains from one sample, sequenced in a study of T cell changes during pregnancy in multiple sclerosis. Here immunoSEQ multiplex PCR was the method, and the copy in TCRdb shows in-frame clones only, minus some. The table lists about 42,000 clones, around nine tenths of them singletons, with approximately 0.92% in the top ten. Specimen: CD4+ T cells from peripheral blood mononuclear cells, collected after pregnancy. The receptors were sampled from a female donor with multiple sclerosis, enrolled in a pregnancy study. CDR3s include the opening cysteine and the closing phenylalanine or tryptophan. The order of the fields is V gene, clone size, J gene, D gene, CDR3 DNA, CDR3 protein. The D gene is left open where the match is weak. Clone size, where shown, is once, few, many, or a class for clones that have expanded.

TRBV5-6,NA,TRBJ1-1,NA,TGTGCCAGCAGCTCGACAGCCGCCTACACTGAAGCTTTCTTT,CASSSTAAYTEAFF
TRBV21-1,NA,TRBJ2-7,NA,TGTGCCAGCAGCAACACTAGCGGGGGGACCTACTACGAGCAGTACTTC,CASSNTSGGTYYEQYF
TRBV7-9,NA,TRBJ1-6,NA,TGTGCCAGCAGCCTGCTCATTCCCGCAGGGTCACCCCTCCACTTT,CASSLLIPAGSPLHF
TRBV5-4,NA,TRBJ1-5,NA,TGTGCCAGCAGCTTGGGGGGCCTGAATCAGCCCCAGCATTTT,CASSLGGLNQPQHF
TRBV18,NA,TRBJ2-1,TRBD1,TGTGCCAGCTCATCGGACAGGGCGTATTACAATGAGCAGTTCTTC,CASSSDRAYYNEQFF
TRBV5-1,NA,TRBJ2-5,TRBD2,TGCGCCAGCAGGCCGACTAGCGGGGGCGGAGAGACCCAGTACTTC,CASRPTSGGGETQYF
TRBV7-9,NA,TRBJ1-1,NA,TGTGCCAGCAGAAACACAGGGATGGGAATCTCTGAAGCTTTCTTT,CASRNTGMGISEAFF
TRBV29-1,once,TRBJ1-2,NA,TGCAGCGTGGTTGACAGGATCTATGGCTACACCTTC,CSVVDRIYGYTF
TRBV29-1,few,TRBJ1-1,NA,TGCAGCGGCCAGCAGGGGACGAACACTGAAGCTTTCTTT,CSGQQGTNTEAFF
TRBV6-5,NA,TRBJ2-7,TRBD1,TGTGCCAGCAGCACCCCGGCAGGGGGCTACGAGCAGTACTTC,CASSTPAGGYEQYF
TRBV19,NA,TRBJ1-4,NA,TGTGCCAGTAGTTCGCATCCAACGGCGGCTAATGAAAAACTGTTTTTT,CASSSHPTAANEKLFF
TRBV7-2,NA,TRBJ1-5,NA,TGTGCCAGCAGCTTTAAGGGGGACCAGCCCCAGCATTTT,CASSFKGDQPQHF
TRBV11-3,NA,TRBJ2-4,NA,TGTGCCAGCAGCTTAACTCCCGGGGGCATTCAGTACTTC,CASSLTPGGIQYF
TRBV9,once,TRBJ2-1,TRBD2,TGTGCCAGCAGCCCCGTATCCCAGGGACTAGCGGTTCCCTACAATGAGCAGTTCTTC,CASSPVSQGLAVPYNEQFF
TRBV7-2,NA,TRBJ1-4,TRBD1,TGTGCCAGCACCTCGTCAGCGGGACAGGGGGTTGGAAAACTGTTTTTT,CASTSSAGQGVGKLFF
TRBV7-2,NA,TRBJ2-1,TRBD2,TGTGCCAGCAGCTTAGCGCCCCGTAGCGGGGGGGCCGCAAATGAGCAGTTCTTC,CASSLAPRSGGAANEQFF
TRBV27,NA,TRBJ1-4,TRBD1,TGTGCCAGCAGTTTGGGGGACAGGGGTAATGAAAAACTGTTTTTT,CASSLGDRGNEKLFF
TRBV7-9,NA,TRBJ2-5,NA,TGTGCCAGCAGCTTCCTAAAAGAGACCCAGTACTTC,CASSFLKETQYF
TRBV7-3,few,TRBJ1-1,NA,TGTGCCAGCAGCTTAATGGGGGGGCAAATGAACACTGAAGCTTTCTTT,CASSLMGGQMNTEAFF
TRBV30,NA,TRBJ1-5,NA,TGTGCCTGGCCAAGACAGCCTCTTAATCAGCCCCAGCATTTT,CAWPRQPLNQPQHF
TRBV29-1,NA,TRBJ2-3,TRBD2,TGCAGCGTTGTCGAGCGGGGGGCAGATACGCAGTATTTT,CSVVERGADTQYF
TRBV5-1,once,TRBJ2-1,TRBD2,TGCGCCAGCAGCTTGCGGATTAGCGGGGGTTTCGGGAATGAGCAGTTCTTC,CASSLRISGGFGNEQFF
TRBV18,NA,TRBJ1-5,TRBD1,TGTGCCAGCTCACCAACGACAGGGGGGATTGGTCAGCCCCAGCATTTT,CASSPTTGGIGQPQHF
TRBV5-1,NA,TRBJ2-7,NA,TGCGCCAGCAGCTCTTACCCAGGGGAAGGCGAGCAGTACTTC,CASSSYPGEGEQYF
TRBV6-1,NA,TRBJ2-1,NA,TGTGCCAGCAGCGGGTCCCTAAACGGTGGGCAGTTCTTC,CASSGSLNGGQFF